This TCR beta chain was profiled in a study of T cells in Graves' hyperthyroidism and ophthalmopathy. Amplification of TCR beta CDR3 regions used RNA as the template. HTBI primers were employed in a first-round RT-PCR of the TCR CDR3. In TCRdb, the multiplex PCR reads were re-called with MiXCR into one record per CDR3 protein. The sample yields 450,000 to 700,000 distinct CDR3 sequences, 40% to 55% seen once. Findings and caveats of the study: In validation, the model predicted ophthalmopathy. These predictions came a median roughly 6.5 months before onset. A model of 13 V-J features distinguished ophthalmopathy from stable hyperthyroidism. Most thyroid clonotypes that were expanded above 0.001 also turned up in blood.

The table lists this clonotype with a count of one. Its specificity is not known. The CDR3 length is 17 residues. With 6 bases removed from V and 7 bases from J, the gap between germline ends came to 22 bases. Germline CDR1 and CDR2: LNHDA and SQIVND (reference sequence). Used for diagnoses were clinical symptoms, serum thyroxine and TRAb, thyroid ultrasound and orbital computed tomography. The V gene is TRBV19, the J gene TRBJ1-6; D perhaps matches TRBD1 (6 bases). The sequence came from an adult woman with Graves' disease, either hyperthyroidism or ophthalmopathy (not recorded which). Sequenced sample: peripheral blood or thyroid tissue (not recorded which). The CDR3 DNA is TGTGCCAGTAGGACGCAGGGTTTTGGACAGATGAATTCACCCCTCCACTTT. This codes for CASRTQGFGQMNSPLHF.